This TCR beta chain was profiled in a study of T cells after yellow fever vaccination (dated by TCRdb to between 2018 and 2021). Regarding the complete study: Libraries from fractions with low cell numbers were prepared with the SMART-Seq v4 Ultra Low Input RNA kit. To follow T-cell clones before and after primary and booster YFV17D yellow fever vaccination, bulk TCR alpha and beta repertoires were sequenced over time. Two healthy male donors, one aged 18 to 29 and one aged 30 to 40 years, were included in the cohort. Blood samples were taken at several timepoints before and after primary and secondary immunization, and bulk PBMC replicates and cell subsets were isolated.

The germline V gene gives CDR1 as SGHRS and CDR2 as YFSETQ. V and J lose 1 base and 6 bases, and a span of 8 bases separates them. The CDR3 numbers 14 residues from cysteine through phenylalanine. Of the read, only the CDR3 DNA is kept; its 42 bases are in frame from base 1. TCR cDNA was made using 5'RACE template switching, a step that added a universal primer site and unique molecular identifiers. Priming for cDNA synthesis came from both the TCR alpha and TCR beta constant segments. Library amplification involved two PCR steps, and the second step added sample barcodes and sequencing adapters. Sequencing of libraries was done on Illumina HiSeq 2500 (2x100 bp) or NovaSeq (2x150 bp). Per the original workflow: MIGEC handled demultiplexing of reads and collapsing into UMI consensus sequences, while MiXCR performed V(D)J alignment. Clonotypes responding to the vaccine were identified with edgeR on replicate PBMC samples, with the criteria of FDR below 0.01 and a log2 fold change above 5 up to day 15. CD4 or CD8 identity was assigned to each bulk clonotype according to whether the clonotype was present at higher abundance in the sequenced CD4 repertoire or the sequenced CD8 repertoire. TCRdb cleaned the public reads at Q25 with fastp, built clones with MiXCR and kept in-frame beta chains. Each entry merges the rows of one CDR3 protein and shows their most common DNA and genes. What appears here as the V and J calls and clone size reflects TCRdb's work, not the paper's. The sample data list 320,000 or so distinct CDR3 sequences, and 7% to 10% of these were observed just once. The top ten hold approximately 16% of the sample.

On the study overall, not on this receptor specifically: Compared with the primary T-cell response, the secondary T-cell response was faster but weaker, reaching its peak on day 5 rather than on day 15. Because the study included only a couple of donors, the extent to which the findings can be generalized is limited. FACS-sorted repertoires could contain abundant contaminating clonotypes from the bulk population, so computational filtering was required. A small share of clonotypes was detected in both CD4 and CD8 compartments, with the overlap likely arising from convergent recombination. Most clones expanded after primary vaccination (96% of CD4 and roughly 90% of CD8) were re-detected after the booster, suggesting that broad memory maintenance occurred.

In the paper's terms, the treatment or condition label means: live attenuated yellow fever vaccine strain. At each blood-draw timepoint, two biological replicates of bulk PBMCs were obtained. PBMCs were isolated from peripheral blood using a standard Ficoll-Paque protocol. TriZol was used to extract RNA from bulk PBMCs, CD4 and CD8 fractions, and dextramer-positive and dextramer-negative fractions. Note on this clonotype: Its antigen is unknown. No quality values exist for individual bases; no much larger clone is one base distant.

This material consisted of PBMCs, taken around 45 days after the first yellow fever vaccination. The chain links TRBV5-1 with TRBJ1-6; the D gene is possibly TRBD1, with 5 bases matching. The origin of this receptor is a man in his late teens or twenties who received the YFV17D yellow fever vaccine. CDR3 reads: CASSLLQGNSPLHF. The nucleotide sequence reads as follows: TGCGCCAGCAGCTTGTTGCAGGGTAATTCACCCCTCCACTTT.